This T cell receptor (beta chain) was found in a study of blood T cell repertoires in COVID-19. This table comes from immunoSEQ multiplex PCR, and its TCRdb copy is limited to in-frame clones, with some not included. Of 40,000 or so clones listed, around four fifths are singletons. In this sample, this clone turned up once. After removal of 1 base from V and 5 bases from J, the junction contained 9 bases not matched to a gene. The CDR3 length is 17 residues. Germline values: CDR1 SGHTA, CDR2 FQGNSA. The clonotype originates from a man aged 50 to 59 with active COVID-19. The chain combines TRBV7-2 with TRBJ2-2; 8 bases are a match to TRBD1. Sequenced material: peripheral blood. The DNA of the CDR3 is TGTGCCAGCAGCTTAGGAGCAGGGGGCGGCGGAACCGGGGAGCTGTTTTTT. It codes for CASSLGAGGGGTGELFF.